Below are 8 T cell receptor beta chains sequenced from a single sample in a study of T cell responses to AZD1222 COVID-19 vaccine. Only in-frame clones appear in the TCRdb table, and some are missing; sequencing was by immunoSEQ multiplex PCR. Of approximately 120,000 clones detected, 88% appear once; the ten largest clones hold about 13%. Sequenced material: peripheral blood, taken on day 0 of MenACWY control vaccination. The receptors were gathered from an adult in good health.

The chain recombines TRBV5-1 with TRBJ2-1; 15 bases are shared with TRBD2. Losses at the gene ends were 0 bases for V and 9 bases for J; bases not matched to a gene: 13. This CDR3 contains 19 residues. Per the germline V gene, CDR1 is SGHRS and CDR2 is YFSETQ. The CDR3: CASSLDGQGLAGGRGEQFF. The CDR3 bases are TGCGCCAGCAGCTTGGATGGCCAGGGACTAGCGGGAGGACGAGGTGAGCAGTTCTTC.

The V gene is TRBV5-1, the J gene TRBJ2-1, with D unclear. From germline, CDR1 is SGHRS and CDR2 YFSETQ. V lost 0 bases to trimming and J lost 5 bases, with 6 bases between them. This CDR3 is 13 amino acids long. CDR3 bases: TGCGCCAGCAGCTTGGTCAGAAACAATGAGCAGTTCTTC. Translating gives CASSLVRNNEQFF.

This chain's CDR3 is CAWSGTSTSGGGEQYF. The CDR3, as DNA: TGTGCCTGGAGTGGGACATCGACTAGCGGGGGAGGCGAGCAGTACTTC. V usage is TRBV30 and J usage is TRBJ2-7; 12 bases agree with TRBD2. After removal of 1 base from V and 6 bases from J, the junction contained 10 bases not matched to a gene. The CDR3 has 16 amino acids. The germline gives CDR1 GTSNPN, CDR2 SVGIG (reference sequence). Supplemented by reference TRBV30 and TRBJ2-7, the full variable domain reads SQTIHQWPATLVQPVGSPLSLECTVEGTSNPNLYWYRQAAGRGLQLLFYSVGIGQISSEVPQNLSASRPQDRQFILSSKKLLLSDSGFYLCAWSGTSTSGGGEQYFGPGTRLTVT.

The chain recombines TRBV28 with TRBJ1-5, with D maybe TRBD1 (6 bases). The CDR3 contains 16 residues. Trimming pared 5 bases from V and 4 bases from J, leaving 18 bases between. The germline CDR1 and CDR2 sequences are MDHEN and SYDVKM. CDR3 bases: TGTGCCAGCAGTCCGTCCGGGACACTGATAAATCAGCCCCAGCATTTT. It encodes CASSPSGTLINQPQHF.

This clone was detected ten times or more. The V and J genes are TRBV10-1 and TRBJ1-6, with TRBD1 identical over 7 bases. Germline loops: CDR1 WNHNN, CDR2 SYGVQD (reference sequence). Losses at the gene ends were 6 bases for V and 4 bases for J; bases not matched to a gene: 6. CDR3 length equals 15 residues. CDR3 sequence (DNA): TGCGCCAGCAGGGGACAGTCCCGATATAATTCACCCCTCCACTTT. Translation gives CASRGQSRYNSPLHF.

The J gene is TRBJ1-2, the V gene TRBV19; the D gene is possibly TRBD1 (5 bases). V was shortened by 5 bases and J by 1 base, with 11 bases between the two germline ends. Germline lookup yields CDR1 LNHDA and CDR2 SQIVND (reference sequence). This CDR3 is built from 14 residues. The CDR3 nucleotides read TGTGCCAGTAGTGCGTTGGGGGTTAACTATGGCTACACCTTC. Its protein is CASSALGVNYGYTF.

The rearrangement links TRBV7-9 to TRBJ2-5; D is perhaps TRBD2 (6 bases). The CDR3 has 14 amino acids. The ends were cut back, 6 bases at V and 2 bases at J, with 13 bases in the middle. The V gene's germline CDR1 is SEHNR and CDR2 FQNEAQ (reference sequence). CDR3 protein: CASREGGRQETQYF. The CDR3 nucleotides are TGTGCCAGCAGGGAGGGCGGGCGGCAAGAGACCCAGTACTTC.

CDR3: CASSIRAEAYEQYF. The CDR3, as DNA: TGTGCCAGCAGCATCAGAGCGGAGGCCTACGAGCAGTACTTC. The chain is built from TRBV7-2 and TRBJ2-7; D is possibly TRBD2 (5 bases). The length of the CDR3 is 14 residues. Germline CDR1 reads SGHTA; CDR2 reads FQGNSA. V was pared by 5 bases and J by 2 bases, with 13 bases between.